The 25 T cell receptor beta chains in this list originate from one sample, sequenced in a study of neurological immune-mediated disorders. One entry per CDR3 protein, called by TCRdb with MiXCR from the 5' RACE reads. The sample records 45,000 to 65,000 distinct CDR3 sequences, about 4% being singletons. Sample: PBMCs. Source of these receptors: a man between 50 and 59 years old with multiple sclerosis.

This clonotype was counted at least ten times. Germline is not matched at one junction end, which may reflect a read error. Here the CDR3 reads CATRTGGDIGNQPQNF. The CDR3 DNA follows: TGTGCCACAAGGACAGGGGGAGATATAGGCAATCAGCCCCAGAATTTT. V usage is TRBV15 and J usage is TRBJ1-5; 10 nucleotides align to TRBD1. Germline lookup yields CDR1 LNHNV and CDR2 YYDKDF (reference sequence). The CDR3 is made up of 16 amino acids.

This clonotype was detected a few times. This sequence joins TRBV18 and TRBJ1-1; perhaps TRBD1 as D (6 bases). The germline gives CDR1 KGHSH, CDR2 LQKENI. The CDR3 contains 15 residues. V lost 3 bases, J lost 3 bases, and 14 bases lay in between. The CDR3 bases are TGTGCCAGCTCACCCGGGGGGCGCAGGGACACTGAAGCTTTCTTT. Amino acid sequence: CASSPGGRRDTEAFF.

In its sample, this clonotype was seen many times. The chain joins TRBV5-1 to TRBJ2-6, with D perhaps matching TRBD1 or TRBD2 (5 bases each). The CDR3 loop spans 16 amino acids. Trimming pared 4 bases from V and 2 bases from J, leaving 13 bases between. Germline V gives CDR1 SGHRS, CDR2 YFSETQ. CDR3 nucleotides: TGCGCCAGCAGCCCTGATGGGACGGCTGGGGCCAACGTCCTGACTTTC. Residues: CASSPDGTAGANVLTF.

This clonotype was observed many times. The chain carries TRBV4-1 and TRBJ2-7; D call uncertain. The germline V gene has CDR1 MGHRA and CDR2 YSYEKL. The CDR3 is made up of 14 amino acids. Trimming took off 0 bases at V and 6 bases at J, with 12 bases between the two ends. This CDR3 is CASSQDWVSPEQYF. CDR3 sequence (DNA): TGCGCCAGCAGCCAAGATTGGGTGAGTCCCGAGCAGTACTTC.

Notes on this clonotype: One end of the junction does not line up with germline, which may come from a read error. CDR3 region: CASARTYSNQPQNF. The CDR3 coding sequence is TGCGCCAGCGCACGGACTTATAGCAATCAGCCCCAGAATTTT. This chain uses TRBV4-1 with TRBJ1-5; unclear D gene. Germline V gene sequence: CDR1 MGHRA, CDR2 YSYEKL. CDR3 length: 14 amino acids.

This clonotype was observed many times. The genes are TRBV29-1 and TRBJ2-1, with 7 positions matching TRBD2. The CDR3 totals 14 residues. Germline CDR1 SQVTM, CDR2 ANQGSEA. With 1 base clipped from V and 0 bases from J, the junction kept 0 bases outside the gene matches. The CDR3 region is CSVEGTSSYNEQFF. Here the CDR3 DNA reads TGCAGCGTTGAAGGGACTAGCTCCTACAATGAGCAGTTCTTC.

This clonotype was recorded at least ten times. The chain recombines TRBV5-1 with TRBJ2-2, with 7 bases matching TRBD1. The V gene's germline CDR1 is SGHRS and CDR2 YFSETQ. V shed 4 bases, J shed 3 bases, and the junction held 9 bases outside the gene matches. CDR3 size: 16 residues. CDR3 coding DNA: TGCGCCAGCAGCGGAGACAGGGCCCTATACACCGGGGAGCTGTTTTTT. It translates to CASSGDRALYTGELFF. The full variable domain, its missing parts supplied by reference TRBV5-1 and TRBJ2-2, is KAGVTQTPRYLIKTRGQQVTLSCSPISGHRSVSWYQQTPGQGLQFLFEYFSETQRNKGNFPGRFSGRQFSNSRSEMNVSTLELGDSALYLCASSGDRALYTGELFFGEGSRLTVL.

This clonotype was observed many times. The chain combines TRBV12-3 or TRBV12-4 with TRBJ1-3; D is ambiguous. The CDR3 has 14 amino acids. Trimming cost V 6 bases and J 0 bases, with 9 bases left between them. The CDR3, as DNA: TGTGCCAGCAGCCCGACAAGCTCTGGAAACACCATATATTTT. This gives the protein CASSPTSSGNTIYF.

This clonotype was recorded many times. The chain links TRBV6-5 to TRBJ2-1; D perhaps matches TRBD1 (7 bases). Germline V gene data show CDR1 as MNHEY and CDR2 as SVGAGI. The CDR3 totals 15 residues. With 6 bases removed from V and 4 bases from J, the gap between germline ends came to 16 bases. The CDR3 DNA reads TGTGCCAGCAGCGAGACAGGGACTTTGTACAATGAGCAGTTCTTC. Translation gives CASSETGTLYNEQFF.

This clonotype was observed at least ten times. V usage is TRBV2 and J usage is TRBJ2-1; possible D gene TRBD1, 6 bases. The CDR3 covers 14 residues. The V gene's germline CDR1 is SNHLY and CDR2 FYNNEI. V was clipped by 6 bases and J by 4 bases, with 13 bases between them. The CDR3 reads CASRSGTPYNEQFF. CDR3 DNA sequence: TGTGCCAGCAGGTCGGGGACACCTTACAATGAGCAGTTCTTC.

At least ten counts were recorded for this clonotype. The rearrangement uses TRBV20-1 and TRBJ2-1, with 9 bases aligning to TRBD1. This CDR3 comprises 14 residues. Germline lookup yields CDR1 DFQATT and CDR2 SNEGSKA (reference sequence). V shed 6 bases and J 9 bases; nucleotides not matched to a gene: 12. DNA for the CDR3: TGCAGTGCACAACCGGGACAGGGACCTACTGAGCAGTTCTTC. This gives the protein CSAQPGQGPTEQFF.

In this sample, this clonotype turned up a few times. The chain couples TRBV5-1 to TRBJ2-3, with 7 bases identical to TRBD1. The trim removed 0 bases at V and 2 bases at J, leaving 6 bases unmatched. The CDR3 runs 16 residues. Germline loops: CDR1 SGHRS, CDR2 YFSETQ. CDR3 sequence reads: CASSLVGTEDTDTQYF. The CDR3 bases are TGCGCCAGCAGCTTGGTAGGGACAGAAGACACAGATACGCAGTATTTT.

This clonotype has a count of ten or more. This sequence joins TRBV20-1 and TRBJ2-7, with D unresolved. The CDR3 runs to 14 residues. The ends were cut back, 1 base at V and 3 bases at J, with 13 bases in the middle. Germline V gene lookup returns CDR1 DFQATT and CDR2 SNEGSKA (reference sequence). CDR3 sequence: CSARADLPHYEQYF. CDR3 coding DNA: TGCAGTGCTAGAGCCGATTTACCCCACTACGAGCAGTACTTC.

This clonotype came up many times. The CDR3 loop reads CASSSSGLAKNIQYF. CDR3 DNA: TGTGCCAGCTCATCAAGCGGTCTAGCCAAAAACATTCAGTACTTC. The chain has TRBV18 and TRBJ2-4; the D gene is possibly TRBD2 (5 bases). The CDR3 sequence is 15 residues long. Per germline, CDR1 KGHSH and CDR2 LQKENI. V shed 5 bases and J shed 0 bases, with 11 bases lying between them.

This clonotype appeared many times. This sequence joins TRBV5-1 and TRBJ2-4; possible D gene TRBD1, 5 bases. The germline CDR1 and CDR2 sequences are SGHRS and YFSETQ. This CDR3 region has 13 residues. Trimming pared 4 bases from V and 11 bases from J, leaving 16 bases between. The CDR3, as DNA: TGCGCCAGCAGCCAACCCCAAGGGGATCTTCAGTACTTC. Protein product: CASSQPQGDLQYF.

In this sample, this clonotype is medium-sized (0.01 to 0.1%). This chain joins TRBV10-3 and TRBJ2-5, with 8 bases aligning to TRBD2. There are 11 residues in the CDR3. The germline V gene has CDR1 ENHRY and CDR2 SYGVKD. The V segment lost 11 bases and the J segment 3 bases; nucleotides outside the gene matches: 2. This chain's CDR3 is CASGLEETQYF. The CDR3 DNA is TGTGCCTCGGGACTAGAAGAGACCCAGTACTTC.

This clonotype was counted at least ten times. The chain combines TRBV6-5 with TRBJ2-1, with D uncertain. Looked up from germline, CDR1 is MNHEY and CDR2 is SVGAGI. Between the trimmed V and J ends, which lost 4 bases and 8 bases, there was a span of 9 bases. The CDR3 is made up of 12 amino acids. CDR3 in DNA: TGTGCCAGCAGTTTCGGGTTCGATGAGCAGTTCTTC. This codes for CASSFGFDEQFF.

There are many counts of this clonotype. The rearrangement joins TRBV9 to TRBJ2-4; D is possibly TRBD1 or TRBD2 (6 bases each). Between the trimmed V and J ends, which lost 0 bases and 0 bases, there was a span of 16 bases. The CDR3 is 18 amino acids. Germline CDR1 reads SGDLS; CDR2 reads YYNGEE. The CDR3 spells CASSVDERGEPAKNIQYF. CDR3 sequence (DNA): TGTGCCAGCAGCGTAGATGAGAGGGGGGAGCCAGCCAAAAACATTCAGTACTTC.

This clonotype has ten or more counts. DNA of the CDR3: TGTGCCAGCAGCTTACGACCAGGTGCTGGCACAGATACGCAGTATTTT. Its protein product is CASSLRPGAGTDTQYF. J is TRBJ2-3 and V is TRBV5-5; D ambiguous. CDR1 and CDR2 (germline): SGHKS, YYEKEE (reference sequence). V was shortened by 2 bases and J by 1 base, with 14 bases between the two germline ends. The CDR3 has 16 amino acids.

This clonotype was recorded many times. V gene TRBV5-1 combines with J gene TRBJ2-3; possibly TRBD1 for D (7 bases). Germline lookup yields CDR1 SGHRS and CDR2 YFSETQ. Trimming stripped 0 bases from V and 3 bases from J, with 14 bases between. The CDR3 loop spans 16 amino acids. CDR3 amino acids: CASSLVGQGGTDTQYF. CDR3 bases: TGCGCCAGCAGCTTGGTCGGCCAGGGGGGAACAGATACGCAGTATTTT.

This clonotype has at least ten counts. The V call is TRBV20-1, the J call TRBJ2-7, with D perhaps TRBD2 (6 bases). The CDR3 spans 14 residues. Looked up from germline, CDR1 is DFQATT and CDR2 is SNEGSKA (reference sequence). V was shortened by 3 bases and J by 4 bases, with 16 bases between the two germline ends. CDR3 in DNA: TGCAGTGCTAGTAGTTTGACTAGTACATACGAGCAGTACTTC. Protein sequence: CSASSLTSTYEQYF.

The V gene is TRBV20-1, the J gene TRBJ2-5; D gene uncertain. Per the germline V gene, CDR1 is DFQATT and CDR2 is SNEGSKA (reference sequence). The CDR3 consists of 12 residues. V lost 7 bases and J lost 2, with 11 bases in between. CDR3 in DNA: TGCAGTGTTAAAGCTGGACAAGAGACCCAGTACTTC. It encodes CSVKAGQETQYF.

This clonotype was observed at least ten times. One end of the junction fails to match germline, which may point to a read error. The J gene is TRBJ1-6, the V gene TRBV25-1, with D possibly matching TRBD1 (6 bases). The CDR3 covers 15 residues. Germline loops: CDR1 MGHDK, CDR2 SYGVNS. The CDR3 coding sequence is TGTGCCAGCAGTGCTAGGCAGGGGTATAGTTCACCCCTCCACTTT. Protein product: CASSARQGYSSPLHF.

This clonotype was found many times. The rearrangement links TRBV6-2 or TRBV6-3 to TRBJ2-1; the D call may be TRBD1 or TRBD2 (5 bases each). Trimming removed 2 bases at V and 0 bases at J, with 8 bases between. CDR1 MNHEY and CDR2 SVGEGT come from the germline V gene. The CDR3 runs 15 residues. The CDR3, as DNA: TGTGCCAGCAGTTACGGGGGATCCTCCTACAATGAGCAGTTCTTC. It translates to CASSYGGSSYNEQFF.

This clonotype was observed at least ten times. The chain couples TRBV20-1 to TRBJ1-1; a possible D gene is TRBD1 (6 bases). Trimming left V 0 bases short and J 3 bases short, with 11 bases between. The CDR3 sequence is 14 residues long. Germline CDR1 and CDR2: DFQATT and SNEGSKA (reference sequence). The DNA of the CDR3 is TGCAGTGCTAGAGATGGGGGGGGCTACACTGAAGCTTTCTTT. Protein: CSARDGGGYTEAFF.